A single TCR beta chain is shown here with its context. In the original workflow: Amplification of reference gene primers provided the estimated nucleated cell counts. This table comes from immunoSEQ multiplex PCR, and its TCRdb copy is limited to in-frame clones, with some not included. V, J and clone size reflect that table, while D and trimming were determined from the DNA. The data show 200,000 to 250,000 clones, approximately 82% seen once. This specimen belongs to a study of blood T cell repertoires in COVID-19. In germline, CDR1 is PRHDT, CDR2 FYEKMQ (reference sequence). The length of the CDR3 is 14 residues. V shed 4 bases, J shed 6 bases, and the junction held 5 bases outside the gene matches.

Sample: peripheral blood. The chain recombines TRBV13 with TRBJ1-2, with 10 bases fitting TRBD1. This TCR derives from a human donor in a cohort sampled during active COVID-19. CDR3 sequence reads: CASSSDRGLDGYTF. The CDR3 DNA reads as TGTGCCAGCAGCTCTGACAGGGGGCTAGATGGCTACACCTTC.